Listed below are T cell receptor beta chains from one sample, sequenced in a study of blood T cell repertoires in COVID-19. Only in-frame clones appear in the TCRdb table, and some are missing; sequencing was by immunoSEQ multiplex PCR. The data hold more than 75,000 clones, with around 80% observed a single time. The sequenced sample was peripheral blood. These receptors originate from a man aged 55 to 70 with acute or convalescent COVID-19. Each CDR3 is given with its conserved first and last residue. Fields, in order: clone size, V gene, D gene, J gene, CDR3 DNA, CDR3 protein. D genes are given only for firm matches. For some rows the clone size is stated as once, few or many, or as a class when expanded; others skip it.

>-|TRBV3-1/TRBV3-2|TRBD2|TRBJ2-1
TGTGCCAGCAGCCAAGAGGGGGAGCTAGCGGGAACCAATGAGCAGTTCTTC
CASSQEGELAGTNEQFF
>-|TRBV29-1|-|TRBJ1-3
TGCAGCGTTGGACAGGACGGAAACACCATATATTTT
CSVGQDGNTIYF
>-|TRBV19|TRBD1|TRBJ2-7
TGTGCCAGTAGTCCGGGACAGCTCTACGAGCAGTACTTC
CASSPGQLYEQYF
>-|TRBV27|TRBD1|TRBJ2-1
TGTGCCAGCAGTTTAATTGGACAGGGGTACAATGAGCAGTTCTTC
CASSLIGQGYNEQFF
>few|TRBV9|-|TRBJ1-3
TGTGCCAGCAGACCCGGGGGAGTCGGAAACACCATATATTTT
CASRPGGVGNTIYF
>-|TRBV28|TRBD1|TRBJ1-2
TGTGCCAGCAGTACAGTGGGACAGCCTTATGGCTACACCTTC
CASSTVGQPYGYTF
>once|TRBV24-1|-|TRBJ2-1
TGTGCCACCAGTACCAACAGCGGCTCCTACAATGAGCAGTTCTTC
CATSTNSGSYNEQFF
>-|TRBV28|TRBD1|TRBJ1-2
TGTGCCAGCACCCTGACAGGGACAGATGGCTACACCTTC
CASTLTGTDGYTF
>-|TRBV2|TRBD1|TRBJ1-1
TGTGCCAGCATGACAGGGGGGAGGACCTCCGAAGCTTTCTTT
CASMTGGRTSEAFF
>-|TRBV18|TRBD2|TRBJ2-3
TGTGCCAGCTCCGGGACTAGCGGGGAAGATACGCAGTATTTT
CASSGTSGEDTQYF
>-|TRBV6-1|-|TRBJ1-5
TGTGCCAGCAGTGATTGGAGGGGAGGCAATCAGCCCCAGCATTTT
CASSDWRGGNQPQHF
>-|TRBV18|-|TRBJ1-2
TGTGCCAGCTCACCGGACAGTAACTATGGCTACACCTTC
CASSPDSNYGYTF
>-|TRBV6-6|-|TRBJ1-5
TGTGCCAGCAGACAGACCAATCAGCCCCAGCATTTT
CASRQTNQPQHF
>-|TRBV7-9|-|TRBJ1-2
TGTGCCAGCAGCTTAGAGGTTGGAGGAGGCTACACCTTC
CASSLEVGGGYTF
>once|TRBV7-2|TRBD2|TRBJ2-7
TGTGCCAGCAGCTTAGGGCGGGGGAGCTCCTACGAGCAGTACTTC
CASSLGRGSSYEQYF
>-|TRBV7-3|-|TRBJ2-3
TGTGCCAGCAGGGAGGGGAGCACAGATACGCAGTATTTT
CASREGSTDTQYF
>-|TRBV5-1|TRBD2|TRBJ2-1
TGCGCCAGCAGCCAAATGAGCGGGGGCTCCTACAATGAGCAGTTCTTC
CASSQMSGGSYNEQFF
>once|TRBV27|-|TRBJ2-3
TGTGCCAGCAGTTTAGAGGGACTCCCTCACACAGATACGCAGTATTTT
CASSLEGLPHTDTQYF
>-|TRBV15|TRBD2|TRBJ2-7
TGTGCCACCAGCTCGACTAGCGGGAGGGCGGGCTCCTACGAGCAGTACTTC
CATSSTSGRAGSYEQYF
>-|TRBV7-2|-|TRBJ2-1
TGTGCCAGCAGCCCGCAGCGGACTGTCAATGAGCAGTTCTTC
CASSPQRTVNEQFF
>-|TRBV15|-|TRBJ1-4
TGTGCCACCAGCAGAGATCCGAGGACAAACGAAAAACTGTTTTTT
CATSRDPRTNEKLFF
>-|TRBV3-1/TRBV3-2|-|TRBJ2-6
TGTGCCAGCAGCCAAAGAGGGAGGGGGGCCAACGTCCTGACTTTC
CASSQRGRGANVLTF
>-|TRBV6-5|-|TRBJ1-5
TGTGCCAGCAGTTACGCCGCCACAGTGGGCAATCAGCCCCAGCATTTT
CASSYAATVGNQPQHF
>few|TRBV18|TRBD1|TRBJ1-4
TGTGCCAGCTCACCAAACCAGGGACAGGGTTTAACTAATGAAAAACTGTTTTTT
CASSPNQGQGLTNEKLFF
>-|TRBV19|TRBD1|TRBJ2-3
TGTGCCAGTAGTATTCCCAGACAGGGGGGAACCGGCGCAGATACGCAGTATTTT
CASSIPRQGGTGADTQYF
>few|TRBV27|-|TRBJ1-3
TGTGCCAGCAGGATTTCGTACGGCTCTGGAAACACCATATATTTT
CASRISYGSGNTIYF
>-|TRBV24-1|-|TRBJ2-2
TGTGCCACCAGTGACCCCAGCGAATACACCGGGGAGCTGTTTTTT
CATSDPSEYTGELFF
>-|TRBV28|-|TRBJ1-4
TGTGCCAGCAGTCGACGGGGAAAACTGTTTTTT
CASSRRGKLFF
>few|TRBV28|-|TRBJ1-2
TGTGCCAGCAGTTTAGGCAGGGACTATGGCTACACCTTC
CASSLGRDYGYTF
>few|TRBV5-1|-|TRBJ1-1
TGCGCCAGCAGCTTGGCAGGGAACACTGAAGCTTTCTTT
CASSLAGNTEAFF
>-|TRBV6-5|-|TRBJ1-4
TGTGCCAGCAGTTACTCGATGGGGGCCGGTAATGAAAAACTGTTTTTT
CASSYSMGAGNEKLFF